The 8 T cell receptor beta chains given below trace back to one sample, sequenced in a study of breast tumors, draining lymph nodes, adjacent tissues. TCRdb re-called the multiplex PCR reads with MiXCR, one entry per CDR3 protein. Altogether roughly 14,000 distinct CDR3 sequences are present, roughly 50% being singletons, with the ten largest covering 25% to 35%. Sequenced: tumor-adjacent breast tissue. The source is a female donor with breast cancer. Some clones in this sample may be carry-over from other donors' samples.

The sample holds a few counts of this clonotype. CDR3 protein: CASSQAGDGTDTQYF. CDR3 nucleotide sequence: TGTGCCAGCAGCCAAGCGGGAGATGGGACAGATACGCAGTATTTT. This sequence joins TRBV7-9 and TRBJ2-3; 8 nucleotides agree with TRBD2. Trimming at V came to 5 bases and at J to 3 bases, leaving 7 bases not matched to a gene. The CDR3 extends over 15 amino acids. Germline CDR1 is SEHNR and CDR2 is FQNEAQ (reference sequence).

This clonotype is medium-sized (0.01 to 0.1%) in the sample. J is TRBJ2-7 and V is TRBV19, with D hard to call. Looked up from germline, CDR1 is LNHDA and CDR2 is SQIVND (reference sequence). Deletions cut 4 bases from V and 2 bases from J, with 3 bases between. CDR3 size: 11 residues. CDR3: CASSTPYEQYF. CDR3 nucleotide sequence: TGTGCCAGTAGTACCCCCTACGAGCAGTACTTC.

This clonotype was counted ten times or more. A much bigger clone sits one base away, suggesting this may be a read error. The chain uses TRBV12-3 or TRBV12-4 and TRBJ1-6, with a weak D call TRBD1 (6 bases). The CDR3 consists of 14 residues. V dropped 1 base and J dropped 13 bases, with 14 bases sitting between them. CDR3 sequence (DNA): TGTGCCAGCAGTTTAGAGACAGGCCGATATCCCCTCCACTTT. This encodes CASSLETGRYPLHF.

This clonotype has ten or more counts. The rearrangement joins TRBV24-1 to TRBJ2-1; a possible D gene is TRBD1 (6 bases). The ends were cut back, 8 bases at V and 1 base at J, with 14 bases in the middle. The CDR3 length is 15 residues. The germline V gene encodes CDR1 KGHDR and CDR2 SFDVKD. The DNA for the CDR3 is TGTGCCACCATCATTATCAGGGGTTCCTACAATGAGCAGTTCTTC. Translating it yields CATIIIRGSYNEQFF.

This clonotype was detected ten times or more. The CDR3 DNA reads TGTGCCAGCAGTTCGGCGGGGGCGAACACCGGGGAGCTGTTTTTT. Translation: CASSSAGANTGELFF. The chain employs TRBV27 and TRBJ2-2, with TRBD2 matching over 7 bases. CDR1 is MNHEY, CDR2 SMNVEV, per germline (reference sequence). J was trimmed by 0 bases and V by 4 bases; bases with no gene match: 2. CDR3 length equals 15 residues.

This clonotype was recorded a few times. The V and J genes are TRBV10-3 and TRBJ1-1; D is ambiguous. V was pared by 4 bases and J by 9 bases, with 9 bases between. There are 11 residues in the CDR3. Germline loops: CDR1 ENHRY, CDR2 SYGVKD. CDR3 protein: CAISGLQQAFF. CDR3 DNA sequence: TGTGCCATCAGTGGACTACAGCAAGCTTTCTTT.

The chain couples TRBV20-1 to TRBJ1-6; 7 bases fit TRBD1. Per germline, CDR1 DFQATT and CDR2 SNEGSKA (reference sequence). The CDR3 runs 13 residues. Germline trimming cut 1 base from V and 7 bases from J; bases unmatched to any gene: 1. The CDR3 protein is CSARVTGNSPLHF. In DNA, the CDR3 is TGCAGTGCTAGAGTGACAGGGAATTCACCCCTCCACTTT.

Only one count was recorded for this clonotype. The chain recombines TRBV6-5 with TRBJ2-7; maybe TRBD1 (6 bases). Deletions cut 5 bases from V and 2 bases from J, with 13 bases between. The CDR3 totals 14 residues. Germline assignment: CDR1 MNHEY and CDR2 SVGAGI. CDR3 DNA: TGTGCCAGCAGTAAACAGGGTATCCCCTACGAGCAGTACTTC. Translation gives CASSKQGIPYEQYF.